The 9 T cell receptor beta chains reported below all come from one sample, sequenced in a study of T cell repertoires in cytomegalovirus infection. TCRdb re-derived calls from the reads in MiXCR, one entry per CDR3 protein. The sample yields about 150,000 distinct CDR3 sequences, 23% seen once. The sample was PBMCs. The receptor source for this set is a human donor in good health (CMV status not recorded). Some clones in this sample may be carry-over from other donors' samples.

The J gene is TRBJ2-3, the V gene TRBV9; D ambiguous. V was pared by 3 bases and J by 0 bases, with 17 bases between. Germline CDR1 reads SGDLS; CDR2 reads YYNGEE. The CDR3 runs to 17 residues. The DNA for the CDR3 is TGTGCCAGCAGCGCCCGAAGCTTTTCGAGCAGCACAGATACGCAGTATTTT. Its translation is CASSARSFSSSTDTQYF.

The gene calls are TRBV29-1 and TRBJ2-7, with TRBD1 as a possible D gene (6 bases). The CDR3 contains 12 residues. Germline CDR1 reads SQVTM; CDR2 reads ANQGSEA. With 6 bases removed from V and 2 bases from J, the gap between germline ends came to 11 bases. CDR3 coding DNA: TGCAGCGTGATGGACAGCGCCTACGAGCAGTACTTC. It specifies CSVMDSAYEQYF.

The table lists this clonotype with many counts. The V call is TRBV7-8, the J call TRBJ1-2, with 8 bases lining up with TRBD1. Looked up from germline, CDR1 is SGHVS and CDR2 is FQNEAQ. J was trimmed by 8 bases and V by 5 bases; bases with no gene match: 7. The CDR3 runs to 13 residues. The CDR3 coding sequence is TGTGCCAGCAGCCCCGGGACAGGCAACGGCTACACCTTC. This codes for CASSPGTGNGYTF. The full variable domain, its missing parts supplied by reference TRBV7-8 and TRBJ1-2, is GAGVSQSPRYKVAKRGQDVALRCDPISGHVSLFWYQQALGQGPEFLTYFQNEAQLDKSGLPSDRFFAERPEGSVSTLKIQRTQQEDSAVYLCASSPGTGNGYTFGSGTRLTVV.

This clonotype was seen more than once but under ten times. This chain links TRBV18 with TRBJ2-7; TRBD1 or TRBD2 may be the D gene (5 bases each). CDR3 length equals 15 residues. V shed 1 base and J shed 0 bases, with 10 bases lying between them. Germline V lookup: CDR1 KGHSH, CDR2 LQKENI. CDR3 in DNA: TGTGCCAGCTCACCACATCCAGGGACCTCCTACGAGCAGTACTTC. This sequence encodes CASSPHPGTSYEQYF. Using reference TRBV18 and TRBJ2-7 for the parts outside the CDR3, the full variable domain is NAGVMQNPRHLVRRRGQEARLRCSPMKGHSHVYWYRQLPEEGLKFMVYLQKENIIDESGMPKERFSAEFPKEGPSILRIQQVVRGDSAAYFCASSPHPGTSYEQYFGPGTRLTVT.

The chain couples TRBV12-3 or TRBV12-4 to TRBJ1-5; no reliable D call. This CDR3 is 15 amino acids long. V dropped 6 bases and J dropped 1 base, with 13 bases sitting between them. The CDR3 DNA sequence: TGTGCCAGCAGGCGGGTCTCGGGGAGCAATCAGCCCCAGCATTTT. Residues: CASRRVSGSNQPQHF.

The chain combines TRBV7-9 with TRBJ2-1; weak D call: TRBD2 (5 bases). The V gene's germline CDR1 is SEHNR and CDR2 FQNEAQ (reference sequence). CDR3 length: 15 residues. Deletions cut 4 bases from V and 0 bases from J, with 10 bases between. This chain's CDR3 is CASSSDLGSYNEQFF. Here the CDR3 DNA reads TGTGCCAGCAGCTCGGACTTGGGCTCCTACAATGAGCAGTTCTTC.

This clonotype was counted only a few times. This chain joins TRBV28 and TRBJ1-1; no definite D call. Trimming stripped 5 bases from V and 1 base from J, with 14 bases between. The CDR3 extends over 15 amino acids. Germline V gene sequence: CDR1 MDHEN, CDR2 SYDVKM. The CDR3 nucleotides read TGTGCCAGCAGTCCGACGGCCTGGGGGAACACTGAAGCTTTCTTT. Its protein is CASSPTAWGNTEAFF.

The table lists this clonotype with many counts. The V and J genes are TRBV6-1 and TRBJ2-1; no definite D call. This CDR3 region has 15 residues. Germline V CDR1 and CDR2: MNHNS, SASEGT. V was pared by 4 bases and J by 7 bases, with 17 bases between. The CDR3 bases are TGTGCCAGCAGTGCAGTGGCTCCTCCTTCGAATGAGCAGTTCTTC. This encodes CASSAVAPPSNEQFF.

This clonotype was seen a few times. The chain employs TRBV6-5 and TRBJ1-1, with no clear D. The CDR3 runs 15 residues. Between the trimmed V and J ends, which lost 0 bases and 7 bases, there was a span of 15 bases. Germline V lookup: CDR1 MNHEY, CDR2 SVGAGI. CDR3 region: CASSYSISHEVEAFF. CDR3 sequence (DNA): TGTGCCAGCAGTTACTCTATATCCCATGAGGTTGAAGCTTTCTTT.